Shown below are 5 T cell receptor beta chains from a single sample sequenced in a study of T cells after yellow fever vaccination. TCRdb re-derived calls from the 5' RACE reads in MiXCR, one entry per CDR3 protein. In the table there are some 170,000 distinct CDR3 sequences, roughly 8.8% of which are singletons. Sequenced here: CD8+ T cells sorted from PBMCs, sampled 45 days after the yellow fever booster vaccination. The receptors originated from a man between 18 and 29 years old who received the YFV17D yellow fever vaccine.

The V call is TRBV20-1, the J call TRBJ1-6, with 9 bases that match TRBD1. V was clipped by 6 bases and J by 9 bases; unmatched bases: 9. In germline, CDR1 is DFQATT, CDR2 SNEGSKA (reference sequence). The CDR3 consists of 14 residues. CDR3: CSAARGQGSSPLHF. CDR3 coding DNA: TGCAGTGCCGCGCGGGGACAGGGAAGTTCACCCCTCCACTTT.

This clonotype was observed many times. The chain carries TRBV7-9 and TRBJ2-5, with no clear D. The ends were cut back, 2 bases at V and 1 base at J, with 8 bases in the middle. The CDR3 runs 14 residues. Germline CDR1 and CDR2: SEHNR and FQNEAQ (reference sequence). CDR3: CASSLHNFQETQYF. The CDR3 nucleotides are TGTGCCAGCAGCTTACATAATTTCCAAGAGACCCAGTACTTC.

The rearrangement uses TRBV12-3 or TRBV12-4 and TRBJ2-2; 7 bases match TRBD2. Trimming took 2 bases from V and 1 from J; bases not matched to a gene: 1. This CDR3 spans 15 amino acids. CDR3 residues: CASSLQRENTGELFF. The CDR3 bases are TGTGCCAGCAGTTTACAGCGGGAGAACACCGGGGAGCTGTTTTTT.

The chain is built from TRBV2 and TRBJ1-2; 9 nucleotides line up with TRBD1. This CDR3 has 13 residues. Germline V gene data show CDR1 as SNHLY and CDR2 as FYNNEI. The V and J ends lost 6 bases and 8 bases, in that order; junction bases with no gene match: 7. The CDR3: CASRHRGRLGYTF. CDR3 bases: TGTGCCAGCAGACACAGGGGGCGGCTCGGCTACACCTTC.

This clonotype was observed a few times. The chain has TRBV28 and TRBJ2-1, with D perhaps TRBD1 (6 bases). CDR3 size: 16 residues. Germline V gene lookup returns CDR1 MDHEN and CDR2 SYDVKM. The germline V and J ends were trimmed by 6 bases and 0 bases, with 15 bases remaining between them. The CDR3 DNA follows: TGTGCCAGCAGGTCGACAGGCGATAACTCCTACAATGAGCAGTTCTTC. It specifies CASRSTGDNSYNEQFF.